These 25 T cell receptor beta chains were all obtained from the same sample, sequenced in a study of shared clonotypes between healthy human individuals. Clones were read by immunoSEQ multiplex PCR, and TCRdb kept only the in-frame ones, dropping some. The sample includes approximately 640,000 clones, about three quarters seen only once; the top ten take under 2%. The sequenced sample was memory CD4+ T cells sorted from blood. Indicated subset: CD45RA-negative fraction. These receptors were taken from a woman aged 25-40 years in good health.

The CDR3: CASSQGRVQETQYF. CDR3 DNA sequence: TGTGCCAGCAGCCAAGGGAGGGTCCAAGAGACCCAGTACTTC. The V and J genes are TRBV14 and TRBJ2-5, with a weak D call TRBD2 (6 bases). This CDR3 comprises 14 residues. V was trimmed by 1 base and J by 1 base, leaving 7 bases between them. CDR1 and CDR2 (germline): SGHDN, FVKESK.

The chain combines TRBV28 with TRBJ2-1; the D is unclear. V was trimmed by 7 bases and J by 7 bases, leaving 17 bases between them. The CDR3 is made up of 14 amino acids. Germline V gives CDR1 MDHEN, CDR2 SYDVKM. Here the CDR3 DNA reads TGTGCCAGCACCACCTTAACCGACTCGAATGAGCAGTTCTTC. Encoded protein: CASTTLTDSNEQFF.

This clone was seen just once. The chain is built from TRBV5-1 and TRBJ2-1; 7 bases agree with TRBD2. Germline V gene data show CDR1 as SGHRS and CDR2 as YFSETQ. Trimming at V came to 6 bases and at J to 8 bases, leaving 14 bases not matched to a gene. The CDR3 contains 15 residues. The CDR3 is CASTQIAGLGDEQFF. The CDR3 DNA follows: TGCGCCAGCACCCAGATAGCGGGCCTGGGCGATGAGCAGTTCTTC.

The gene calls are TRBV6-6 and TRBJ1-6, with TRBD1 as a possible D gene (5 bases). Germline CDR1 MNHNY, CDR2 SVGAGI (reference sequence). Trimming left V 8 bases short and J 6 bases short, with 14 bases between. This CDR3 comprises 14 residues. The chain's CDR3 is CASSMGQINSPLHF. The CDR3 DNA sequence: TGTGCCAGCTCGATGGGGCAGATTAATTCACCCCTCCACTTT.

V usage is TRBV18 and J usage is TRBJ1-3; 10 bases match TRBD1. V lost 4 bases, J lost 4 bases, and 13 bases stayed unmatched. Germline V lookup: CDR1 KGHSH, CDR2 LQKENI. The CDR3 consists of 18 residues. CDR3: CASSLTGTGETSGNTIYF. The CDR3 DNA reads as TGTGCCAGCTCACTTACCGGGACAGGGGAGACCTCCGGAAACACCATATATTTT.

V gene TRBV7-6 combines with J gene TRBJ2-2, with 7 bases lining up with TRBD2. The germline V gene has CDR1 SGHVS and CDR2 FNYEAQ. The V and J ends lost 4 bases and 4 bases, in that order; junction bases with no gene match: 3. The CDR3 extends over 14 amino acids. This CDR3 reads CASSSRLATGELFF. DNA of the CDR3: TGTGCCAGCAGCTCAAGACTAGCCACCGGGGAGCTGTTTTTT.

The chain carries TRBV5-1 and TRBJ2-1; tentative D call: TRBD2 (7 bases). V lost 1 base, J lost 10 bases, and 18 bases lay in between. The germline V gene encodes CDR1 SGHRS and CDR2 YFSETQ. This CDR3 spans 15 amino acids. CDR3: CASSLTRGGEKEQFF. CDR3 in DNA: TGCGCCAGCAGCTTGACAAGGGGGGGAGAAAAGGAGCAGTTCTTC.

The chain employs TRBV25-1 and TRBJ2-1; 10 bases agree with TRBD1. The CDR3 sequence is 17 residues long. J lost 4 bases, V lost 6 bases, and 12 bases had no gene match. Germline lookup yields CDR1 MGHDK and CDR2 SYGVNS. CDR3 residues: CASSDVRQGAAYNEQFF. CDR3 coding DNA: TGTGCCAGCAGCGACGTCCGACAGGGGGCTGCATACAATGAGCAGTTCTTC.

This clone showed up just a few times. The sample contains more than one DNA sequence encoding this CDR3. V usage is TRBV18 and J usage is TRBJ1-2; a weak D match, TRBD1 (5 bases). This CDR3 is built from 14 residues. Trimming removed 3 bases from V and 7 bases from J, with 15 bases in between. Germline V CDR1 and CDR2: KGHSH, LQKENI. The CDR3 here is CASSPSGGRVGYTF. The CDR3 nucleotides are TGTGCCAGCTCACCCTCGGGGGGTCGAGTTGGCTACACCTTC.

The chain employs TRBV7-9 and TRBJ1-4, with D tentatively TRBD1 (6 bases). The germline V and J ends were trimmed by 5 bases and 2 bases, with 12 bases remaining between them. This CDR3 has 15 residues. In germline, CDR1 is SEHNR, CDR2 FQNEAQ (reference sequence). The CDR3 protein is CASSRTVSTNEKLFF. Here the CDR3 DNA reads TGTGCCAGCAGCCGGACAGTATCGACTAATGAAAAACTGTTTTTT.

This clone was found a few times. This rearrangement joins TRBV18 to TRBJ2-5; 7 nucleotides align to TRBD1. This CDR3 has 15 amino acids. The V gene's germline CDR1 is KGHSH and CDR2 LQKENI. After removal of 2 bases from V and 1 base from J, the junction contained 4 bases not matched to a gene. The CDR3 region is CASSPGGDSQETQYF. The CDR3, as DNA: TGTGCCAGCTCACCAGGTGGGGACAGCCAAGAGACCCAGTACTTC.

A remark on this clone: This sample also contains other DNA sequences that code for the same CDR3. This chain joins TRBV5-1 and TRBJ2-5; TRBD1 matches 8 bases. Germline V gives CDR1 SGHRS, CDR2 YFSETQ. Trimming removed 3 bases from V and 5 bases from J; junction bases left unmatched: 3. The CDR3 runs to 13 residues. The CDR3 coding sequence is TGCGCCAGCAGCTATGGACAGGGCGAGACCCAGTACTTC. It translates to CASSYGQGETQYF.

The chain has TRBV7-8 and TRBJ1-5; possible D gene TRBD1, 5 bases. This CDR3 spans 15 amino acids. Per the germline V gene, CDR1 is SGHVS and CDR2 is FQNEAQ. V was pared by 3 bases and J by 7 bases, with 16 bases between. The CDR3 here is CASSFTHGAGQPQHF. CDR3 DNA sequence: TGTGCCAGCAGCTTCACGCATGGGGCTGGGCAGCCCCAGCATTTT.

The chain carries TRBV4-1 and TRBJ2-7; 11 bases are a match to TRBD2. The CDR3 has 15 amino acids. V shed 6 bases, J shed 1 base, and the junction held 5 bases outside the gene matches. Germline CDR1 reads MGHRA; CDR2 reads YSYEKL. The CDR3 sequence: CASRPTSGSSYEQYF. The CDR3 DNA reads as TGCGCCAGCAGACCTACTAGCGGGAGTTCCTACGAGCAGTACTTC.

This clone came up many times. V gene TRBV11-2 combines with J gene TRBJ1-1, with D possibly being TRBD1 (5 bases). The CDR3 is 14 residues long. Trimming took off 4 bases at V and 4 bases at J, with 13 bases between the two ends. The germline V gene has CDR1 SGHAT and CDR2 FQNNGV. In DNA form, the CDR3 reads TGTGCCAGCAGCTCATGGGGGGAGCTCACTGAAGCTTTCTTT. It translates to CASSSWGELTEAFF.

The rearrangement joins TRBV28 to TRBJ1-2; no reliable D call. This CDR3 has 13 residues. The V gene's germline CDR1 is MDHEN and CDR2 SYDVKM. V lost 8 bases and J 8 bases, leaving 18 bases between the germline ends. The CDR3 coding sequence is TGTGCCAGCCGGGCAGGCCCTGTTATCGGCTACACCTTC. Translated: CASRAGPVIGYTF.

V and J are TRBV7-6 and TRBJ1-2; D gene uncertain. Germline lookup yields CDR1 SGHVS and CDR2 FNYEAQ. This CDR3 has 13 residues. Trimming removed 5 bases at V and 0 bases at J, with 7 bases between. The CDR3: CASSPGSNYGYTF. The DNA of the CDR3 is TGTGCCAGCAGCCCCGGCTCTAACTATGGCTACACCTTC. Full variable domain (outside the CDR3, taken from reference TRBV7-6 and TRBJ1-2): GAGVSQSPRYKVTKRGQDVALRCDPISGHVSLYWYRQALGQGPEFLTYFNYEAQQDKSGLPNDRFSAERPEGSISTLTIQRTEQRDSAMYRCASSPGSNYGYTFGSGTRLTVV.

This chain links TRBV21-1 with TRBJ2-7. TRBV21-1 is recorded as a pseudogene. CDR3 length equals 17 residues. CDR3 bases: TGTGCCAGCAGCAAAGAGGGGGGACACGACGTTTCCTACGAGCAGTACTTC. It specifies CASSKEGGHDVSYEQYF.

The rearrangement joins TRBV28 to TRBJ2-4; either TRBD1 or TRBD2 may fit D (7 bases each). This CDR3 spans 17 amino acids. V lost 4 bases to trimming and J lost 0 bases, with 16 bases between them. CDR1 and CDR2 from the germline V gene are MDHEN and SYDVKM. This chain's CDR3 is CASSSETGRGAKNIQYF. In nucleotides, the CDR3 is TGTGCCAGCAGTTCCGAGACAGGGAGGGGAGCCAAAAACATTCAGTACTTC.

The chain links TRBV2 to TRBJ1-1; D is uncertain. V was cut by 6 bases and J by 4 bases, with 15 bases left in between. This CDR3 contains 14 residues. Germline CDR1 SNHLY, CDR2 FYNNEI. CDR3 sequence (DNA): TGTGCCAGCAGCCAAGCTTGGGTTGGCACTGAAGCTTTCTTT. Translating gives CASSQAWVGTEAFF. Filled out from reference TRBV2 and TRBJ1-1, the complete variable domain reads EPEVTQTPSHQVTQMGQEVILRCVPISNHLYFYWYRQILGQKVEFLVSFYNNEISEKSEIFDDQFSVERPDGSNFTLKIRSTKLEDSAMYFCASSQAWVGTEAFFGQGTRLTVV.

The V gene is TRBV7-9, the J gene TRBJ2-1, with 10 bases aligning to TRBD2. CDR3 length equals 15 residues. CDR1 is SEHNR and CDR2 is FQNEAQ in the germline V gene (reference sequence). J lost 7 bases, V lost 5 bases, and 8 bases had no gene match. CDR3 nucleotides: TGTGCCAGCAGCCCGAGCGGGAGGGATGTTAATGAGCAGTTCTTC. Translating gives CASSPSGRDVNEQFF.

The chain's CDR3 is CASSYYGGTYNEQFF. DNA of the CDR3: TGTGCCAGCAGTTACTACGGCGGGACCTACAATGAGCAGTTCTTC. The chain employs TRBV6-5 and TRBJ2-1; the D gene is possibly TRBD2 (6 bases). The CDR3 has 15 residues. Between the trimmed V and J ends, which lost 1 base and 2 bases, there was a span of 9 bases. Germline-derived CDR1 and CDR2 are MNHEY and SVGAGI.

This sequence joins TRBV28 and TRBJ1-3; a weak D match, TRBD1 (5 bases). CDR3 length: 14 residues. CDR1 MDHEN and CDR2 SYDVKM come from the germline V gene. Trimming left V 7 bases short and J 3 bases short, with 13 bases between. The DNA of the CDR3 is TGTGCCAGCACCTCGGGGGGATTTGGAAACACCATATATTTT. Translation gives CASTSGGFGNTIYF.

The CDR3 reads CASSADGSSYNEQFF. The CDR3 bases are TGTGCCAGCAGTGCAGACGGGAGCTCCTACAATGAGCAGTTCTTC. This rearrangement joins TRBV25-1 to TRBJ2-1; D is possibly TRBD2 (6 bases). Trimming pared 4 bases from V and 0 bases from J, leaving 10 bases between. Germline CDR1 reads MGHDK; CDR2 reads SYGVNS. This CDR3 is 15 amino acids long. Drawing the rest from reference TRBV25-1 and TRBJ2-1, the complete variable domain is EADIYQTPRYLVIGTGKKITLECSQTMGHDKMYWYQQDPGMELHLIHYSYGVNSTEKGDLSSESTVSRIRTEHFPLTLESARPSHTSQYLCASSADGSSYNEQFFGPGTRLTVL.

The rearrangement joins TRBV20-1 to TRBJ2-7; D is unresolved. Deletions cut 2 bases from V and 4 bases from J, with 6 bases between. The CDR3 has 11 amino acids. The V gene's germline CDR1 is DFQATT and CDR2 SNEGSKA (reference sequence). This CDR3 is CSARYPYEQYF. The CDR3 region has the DNA TGCAGTGCTAGATACCCTTACGAGCAGTACTTC.